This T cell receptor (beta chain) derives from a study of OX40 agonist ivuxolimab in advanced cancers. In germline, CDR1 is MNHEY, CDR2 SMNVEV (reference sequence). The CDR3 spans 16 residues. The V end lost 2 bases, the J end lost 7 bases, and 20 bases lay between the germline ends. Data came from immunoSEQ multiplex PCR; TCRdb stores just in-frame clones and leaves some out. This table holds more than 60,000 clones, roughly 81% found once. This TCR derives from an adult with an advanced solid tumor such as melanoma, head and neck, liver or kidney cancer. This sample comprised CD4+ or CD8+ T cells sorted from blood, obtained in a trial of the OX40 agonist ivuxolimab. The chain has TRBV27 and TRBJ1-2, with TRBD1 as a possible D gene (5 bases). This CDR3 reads CASSLLPGRSGVGYTF. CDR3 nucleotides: TGTGCCAGCAGTTTACTTCCAGGGCGCTCCGGGGTTGGCTACACCTTC.